The source of this T cell receptor beta chain is a study of T cells after yellow fever vaccination. The germline CDR1 and CDR2 sequences are MNHEY and SVGAGI. CDR3 length equals 14 residues. The J segment lost 10 bases and the V segment lost 4 bases, leaving 10 bases of the junction unmatched. There are many counts of this clonotype. TCRdb used MiXCR to reprocess the 5' RACE reads, holding one entry per CDR3 protein. Among 35,000 to 55,000 distinct CDR3 sequences listed, 6.8% were seen once. The sequence was obtained from a young man who received the YFV17D yellow fever vaccine. The V call is TRBV6-5, the J call TRBJ2-3, with 8 bases aligning to TRBD2. The sequenced sample was CD8+ T cells not binding an NS4B(214-222) dextramer, sorted from PBMCs, obtained 45 days after the yellow fever booster vaccination. CDR3 region: CASSWGGGPQSQYF. As DNA, the CDR3 is TGTGCCAGCAGTTGGGGCGGGGGGCCGCAGTCGCAGTATTTT.